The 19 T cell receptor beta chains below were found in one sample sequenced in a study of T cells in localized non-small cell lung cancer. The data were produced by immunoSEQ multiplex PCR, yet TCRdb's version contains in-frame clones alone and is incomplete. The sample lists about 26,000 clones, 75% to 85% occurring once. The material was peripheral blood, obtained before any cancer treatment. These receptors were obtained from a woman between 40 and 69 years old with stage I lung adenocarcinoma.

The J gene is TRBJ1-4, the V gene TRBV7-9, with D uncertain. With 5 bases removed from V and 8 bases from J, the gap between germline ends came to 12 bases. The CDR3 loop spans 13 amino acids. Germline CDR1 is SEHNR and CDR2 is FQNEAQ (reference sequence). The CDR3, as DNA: TGTGCCAGCAGCAGACGGCCAGCCGAAAAACTGTTTTTT. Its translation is CASSRRPAEKLFF.

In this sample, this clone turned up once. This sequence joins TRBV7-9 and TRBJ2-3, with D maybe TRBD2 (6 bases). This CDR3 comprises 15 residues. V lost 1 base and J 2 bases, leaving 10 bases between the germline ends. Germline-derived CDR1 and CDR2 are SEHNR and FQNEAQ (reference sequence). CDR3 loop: CASSLGGGDTDTQYF. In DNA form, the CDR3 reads TGTGCCAGCAGCTTAGGGGGCGGGGACACAGATACGCAGTATTTT.

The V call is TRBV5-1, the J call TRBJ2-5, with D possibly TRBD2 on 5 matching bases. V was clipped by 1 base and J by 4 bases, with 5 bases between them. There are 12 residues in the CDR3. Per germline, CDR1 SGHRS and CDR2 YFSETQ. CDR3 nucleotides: TGCGCCAGCAGCTTGAGCGGAGAGACCCAGTACTTC. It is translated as CASSLSGETQYF.

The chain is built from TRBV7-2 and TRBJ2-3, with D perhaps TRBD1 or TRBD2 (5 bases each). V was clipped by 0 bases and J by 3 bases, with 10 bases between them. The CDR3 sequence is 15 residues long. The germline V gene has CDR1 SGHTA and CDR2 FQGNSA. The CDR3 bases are TGTGCCAGCAGCTTAGCGGGGTGGGGGACAGATACGCAGTATTTT. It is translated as CASSLAGWGTDTQYF.

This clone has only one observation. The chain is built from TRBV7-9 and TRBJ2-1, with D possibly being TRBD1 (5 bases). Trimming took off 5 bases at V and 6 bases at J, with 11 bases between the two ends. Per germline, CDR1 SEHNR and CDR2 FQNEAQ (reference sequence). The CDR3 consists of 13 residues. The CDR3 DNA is TGTGCCAGCAGCCTTAGACAGTTCAATGAGCAGTTCTTC. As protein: CASSLRQFNEQFF.

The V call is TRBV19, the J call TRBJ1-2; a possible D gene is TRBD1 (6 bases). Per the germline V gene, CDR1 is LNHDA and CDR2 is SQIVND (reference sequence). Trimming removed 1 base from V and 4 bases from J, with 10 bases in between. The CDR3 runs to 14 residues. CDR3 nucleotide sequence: TGTGCCAGTAGTATAGTCGGGACATCCTATGGCTACACCTTC. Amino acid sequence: CASSIVGTSYGYTF.

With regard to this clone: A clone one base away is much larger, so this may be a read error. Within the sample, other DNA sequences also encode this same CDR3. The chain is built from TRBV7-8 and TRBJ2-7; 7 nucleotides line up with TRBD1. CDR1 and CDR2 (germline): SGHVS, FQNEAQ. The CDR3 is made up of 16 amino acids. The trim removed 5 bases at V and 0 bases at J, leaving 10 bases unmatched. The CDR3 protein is CASSPGDRVASYEQYF. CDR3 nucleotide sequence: TGTGCCAGCAGCCCTGGCGACAGGGTAGCCTCCTACGAGCAGTACTTC.

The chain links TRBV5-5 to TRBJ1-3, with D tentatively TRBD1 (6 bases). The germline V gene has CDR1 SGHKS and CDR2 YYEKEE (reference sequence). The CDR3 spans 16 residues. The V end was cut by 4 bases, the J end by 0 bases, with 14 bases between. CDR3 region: CASSQTRTDSGNTIYF. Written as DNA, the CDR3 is TGTGCCAGCAGCCAGACCCGGACAGACTCTGGAAACACCATATATTTT.

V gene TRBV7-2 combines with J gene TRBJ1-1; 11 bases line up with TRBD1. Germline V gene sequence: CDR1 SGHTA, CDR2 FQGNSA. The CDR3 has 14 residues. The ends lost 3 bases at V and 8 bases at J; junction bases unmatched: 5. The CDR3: CASSFVDRGREAFF. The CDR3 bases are TGTGCCAGCAGCTTCGTGGACAGGGGGCGCGAAGCTTTCTTT.

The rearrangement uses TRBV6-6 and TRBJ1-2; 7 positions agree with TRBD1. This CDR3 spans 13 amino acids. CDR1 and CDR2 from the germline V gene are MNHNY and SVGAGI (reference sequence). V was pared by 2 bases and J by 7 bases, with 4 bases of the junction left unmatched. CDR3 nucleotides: TGTGCCAGCAGTTACCGGTCAGGGGGTGGCTACACCTTC. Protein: CASSYRSGGGYTF.

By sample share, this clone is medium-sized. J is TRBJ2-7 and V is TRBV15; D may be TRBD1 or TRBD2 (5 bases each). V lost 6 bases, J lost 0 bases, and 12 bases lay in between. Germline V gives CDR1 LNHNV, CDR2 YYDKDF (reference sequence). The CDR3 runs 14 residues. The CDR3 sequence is CATRGAGSSYEQYF. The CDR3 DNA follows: TGTGCCACCAGGGGAGCAGGGAGCTCCTACGAGCAGTACTTC.

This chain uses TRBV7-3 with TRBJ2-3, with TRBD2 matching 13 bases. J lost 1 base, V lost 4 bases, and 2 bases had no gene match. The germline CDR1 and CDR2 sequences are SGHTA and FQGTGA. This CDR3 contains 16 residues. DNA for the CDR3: TGTGCCAGCAGCTCTGGACTAGCGGGGGGCACAGATACGCAGTATTTT. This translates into CASSSGLAGGTDTQYF. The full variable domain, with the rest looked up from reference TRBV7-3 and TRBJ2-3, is GAGVSQTPSNKVTEKGKYVELRCDPISGHTALYWYRQSLGQGPEFLIYFQGTGAADDSGLPNDRFFAVRPEGSVSTLKIQRTERGDSAVYLCASSSGLAGGTDTQYFGPGTRLTVL.

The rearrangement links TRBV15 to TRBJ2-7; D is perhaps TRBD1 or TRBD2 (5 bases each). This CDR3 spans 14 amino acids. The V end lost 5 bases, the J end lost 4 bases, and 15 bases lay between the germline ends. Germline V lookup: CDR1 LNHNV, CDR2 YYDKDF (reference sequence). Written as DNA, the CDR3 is TGTGCCACCAGCGAGGGGATCCAGGGTTACGAGCAGTACTTC. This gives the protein CATSEGIQGYEQYF.

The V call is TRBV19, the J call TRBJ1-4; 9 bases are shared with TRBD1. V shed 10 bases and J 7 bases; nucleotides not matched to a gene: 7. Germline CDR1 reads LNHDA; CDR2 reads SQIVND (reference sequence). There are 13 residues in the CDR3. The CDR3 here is CATRDRATEKLFF. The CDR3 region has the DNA TGTGCCACTCGGGACAGGGCTACTGAAAAACTGTTTTTT.

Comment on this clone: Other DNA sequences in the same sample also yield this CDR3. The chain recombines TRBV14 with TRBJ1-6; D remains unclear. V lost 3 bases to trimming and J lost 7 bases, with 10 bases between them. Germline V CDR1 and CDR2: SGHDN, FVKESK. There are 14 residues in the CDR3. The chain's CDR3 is CASSQGRENSPLHF. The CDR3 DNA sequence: TGTGCCAGCAGCCAGGGTAGGGAGAATTCACCCCTCCACTTT.

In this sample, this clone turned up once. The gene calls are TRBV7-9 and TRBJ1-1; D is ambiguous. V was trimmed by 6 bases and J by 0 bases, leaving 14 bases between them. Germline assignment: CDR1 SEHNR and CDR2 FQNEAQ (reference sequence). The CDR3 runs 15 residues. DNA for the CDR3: TGTGCCAGCAGATTTGAACACAGTATGAACACTGAAGCTTTCTTT. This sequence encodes CASRFEHSMNTEAFF.

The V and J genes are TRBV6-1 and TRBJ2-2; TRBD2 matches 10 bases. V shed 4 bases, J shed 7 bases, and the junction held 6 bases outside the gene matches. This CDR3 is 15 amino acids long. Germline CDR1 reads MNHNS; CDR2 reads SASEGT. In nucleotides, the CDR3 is TGTGCCAGCAGTGGTGCTAGCGGGGGTATCGGGGAGCTGTTTTTT. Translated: CASSGASGGIGELFF.

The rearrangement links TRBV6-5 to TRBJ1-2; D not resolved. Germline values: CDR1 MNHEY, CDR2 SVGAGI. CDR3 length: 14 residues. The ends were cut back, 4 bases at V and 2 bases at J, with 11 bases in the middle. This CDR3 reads CASSLYGGNYGYTF. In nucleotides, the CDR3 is TGTGCCAGCAGTTTATATGGCGGCAACTATGGCTACACCTTC.

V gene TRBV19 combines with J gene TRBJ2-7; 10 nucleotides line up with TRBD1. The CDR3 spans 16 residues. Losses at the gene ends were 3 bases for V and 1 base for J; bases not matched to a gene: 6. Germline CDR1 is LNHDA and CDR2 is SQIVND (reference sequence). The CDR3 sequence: CASSIKGQGLSYEQYF. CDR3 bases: TGTGCCAGTAGTATCAAGGGACAGGGGCTTTCCTACGAGCAGTACTTC.